This TCR beta chain appears in the sequencing data of a study of somatic mutations in cytotoxic T cells in rheumatoid arthritis. Isolating CD4+ and CD8+ cells involved positive magnetic bead selection on an AutoMACS. Their purity was then checked by flow cytometry. Here immunoSEQ multiplex PCR was the method, and the copy in TCRdb shows in-frame clones only, minus some. This table holds 9,000 or so clones, about four fifths found once. Germline-derived CDR1 and CDR2 are LGHNA and YSLEER. The CDR3 contains 19 residues. The trim removed 0 bases at V and 7 bases at J, leaving 21 bases unmatched. The clonotype was recovered from an adult with rheumatoid arthritis. V and J are TRBV4-3 and TRBJ2-7, with 7 bases identical to TRBD2. The sample comprised CD8+ T cells sorted from blood. The CDR3 spells CASSQERPLAARGDFEQYF. The CDR3 nucleotides read TGCGCCAGCAGCCAAGAACGTCCGCTAGCGGCCCGTGGGGACTTTGAGCAGTACTTC.